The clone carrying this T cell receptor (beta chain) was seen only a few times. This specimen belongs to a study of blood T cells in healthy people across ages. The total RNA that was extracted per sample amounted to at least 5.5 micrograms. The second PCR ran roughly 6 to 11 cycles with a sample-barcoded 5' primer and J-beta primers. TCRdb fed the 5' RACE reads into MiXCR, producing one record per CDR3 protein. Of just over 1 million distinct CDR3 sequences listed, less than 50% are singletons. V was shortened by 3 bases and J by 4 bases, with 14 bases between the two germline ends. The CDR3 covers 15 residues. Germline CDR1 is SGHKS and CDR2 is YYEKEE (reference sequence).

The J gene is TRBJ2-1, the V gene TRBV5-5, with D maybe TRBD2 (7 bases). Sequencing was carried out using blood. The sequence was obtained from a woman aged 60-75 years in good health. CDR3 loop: CASSWGGGLYNEQFF. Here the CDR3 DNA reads TGTGCCAGCAGCTGGGGCGGGGGCTTATACAATGAGCAGTTCTTC.